The 32 T cell receptor beta chains below were found in one sample sequenced in a study of naive and memory T cell subsets. Study findings and constraints: Possibly reflecting memory cells re-expressing CD45RA, a few larger clonotypes occurred in naive repertoires, especially CD8.

Their recognized antigens are unknown. An equimolar mix of two oligonucleotides served as the beta constant-region primer for TRBC1 and TRBC2. Four rounds of PCR amplified the ligated cDNA using nested alpha and beta constant-region primers plus SP2. Using its own MiXCR run on the UMI-ligation and nested PCR reads, TCRdb lists one record per CDR3 protein. The sample contains 130,000 to 150,000 distinct CDR3 sequences, over 20% of which appear only once. Sequenced material: naive CD4+ T cells from blood. These receptor sequences come from a human donor in good health.

The chain links TRBV6-1 to TRBJ2-1; no clear D gene. The CDR3 is 16 residues long. The ends were cut back, 1 base at V and 2 bases at J, with 12 bases in the middle. Germline CDR1 reads MNHNS; CDR2 reads SASEGT. The CDR3 reads CASSEDVGPPYNEQFF. The CDR3 bases are TGTGCCAGCAGTGAAGATGTCGGACCCCCCTACAATGAGCAGTTCTTC.

This clonotype has just a few counts. The chain has TRBV7-9 and TRBJ2-4; the D gene is possibly TRBD2 (5 bases). V gave up 2 bases and J gave up 8 bases, with 7 bases separating them. This CDR3 is built from 12 residues. In germline, CDR1 is SEHNR, CDR2 FQNEAQ (reference sequence). The CDR3 spells CASSLNGDIQYF. CDR3 in DNA: TGTGCCAGCAGCTTAAACGGGGACATTCAGTACTTC.

The chain couples TRBV6-1 to TRBJ2-1, with D tentatively TRBD2 (6 bases). The V gene lost 6 bases and the J gene lost 4 bases, with 16 bases spanning the gap. Germline V CDR1 and CDR2: MNHNS, SASEGT. The CDR3 loop spans 15 amino acids. CDR3 sequence reads: CASSERRAGYNEQFF. The CDR3 DNA reads TGTGCCAGCAGCGAGAGGAGGGCCGGGTACAATGAGCAGTTCTTC.

This clonotype turned up a few times. The chain has TRBV20-1 and TRBJ2-3; D remains unclear. This CDR3 contains 13 residues. Germline V gene lookup returns CDR1 DFQATT and CDR2 SNEGSKA (reference sequence). V shed 3 bases and J shed 2 bases, with 9 bases lying between them. Here the CDR3 DNA reads TGCAGTGCTAGTCCTCACATCACAGATACGCAGTATTTT. Amino acid sequence: CSASPHITDTQYF.

This clonotype was observed a few times. This chain uses TRBV29-1 with TRBJ1-2; D is unresolved. V lost 7 bases and J 1 base, leaving 10 bases between the germline ends. This CDR3 is built from 12 residues. Germline CDR1 is SQVTM and CDR2 is ANQGSEA. The CDR3 is CSAARDNYGYTF. CDR3 nucleotides: TGCAGCGCCGCCCGCGATAACTATGGCTACACCTTC.

Only a few counts were recorded for this clonotype. The chain combines TRBV7-2 with TRBJ2-1, with D perhaps TRBD2 (5 bases). CDR1 is SGHTA, CDR2 FQGNSA, per germline. Trimming took off 3 bases at V and 0 bases at J, with 9 bases between the two ends. There are 15 residues in the CDR3. CDR3 sequence (DNA): TGTGCCAGCAGCTTTCGGAGGAGCTCCTACAATGAGCAGTTCTTC. Translating gives CASSFRRSSYNEQFF.

V is TRBV12-3 or TRBV12-4 and J is TRBJ1-5, with TRBD1 as a possible D gene (6 bases). This CDR3 has 14 amino acids. The V end lost 0 bases, the J end lost 7 bases, and 10 bases lay between the germline ends. The DNA of the CDR3 is TGTGCCAGCAGTTTAGCGGGGGGGCACCAGCCCCAGCATTTT. Translation gives CASSLAGGHQPQHF.

This clonotype occurred a few times. This chain connects TRBV3-1 to TRBJ2-7; 7 bases match TRBD2. Unmatched junction bases numbered 10, after V lost 4 bases and J lost 1 base. This CDR3 spans 16 amino acids. The germline V gene has CDR1 LGHDT and CDR2 YNNKEL (reference sequence). DNA of the CDR3: TGTGCCAGCAGCCGAAGACTAGCTGAGATTTCCTACGAGCAGTACTTC. Its translation: CASSRRLAEISYEQYF.

The CDR3: CASSLVSTGGYGYTF. The CDR3 coding sequence is TGTGCCAGCAGTTTAGTAAGCACAGGAGGCTATGGCTACACCTTC. The J gene is TRBJ1-2, the V gene TRBV27; D may be TRBD1 (5 bases). The CDR3 extends over 15 amino acids. With 2 bases removed from V and 4 bases from J, the gap between germline ends came to 14 bases. The germline gives CDR1 MNHEY, CDR2 SMNVEV (reference sequence).

The gene calls are TRBV30 and TRBJ2-1; a possible D gene is TRBD1 (5 bases). The ends were cut back, 3 bases at V and 7 bases at J, with 10 bases in the middle. The CDR3 covers 12 residues. Looked up from germline, CDR1 is GTSNPN and CDR2 is SVGIG (reference sequence). The CDR3 loop is CAWRARQNEQFF. CDR3 coding DNA: TGTGCCTGGAGGGCACGACAGAATGAGCAGTTCTTC.

The rearrangement links TRBV5-4 to TRBJ2-1; TRBD2 aligns across 7 bases. The CDR3 consists of 19 residues. V was pared by 0 bases and J by 7 bases, with 19 bases of the junction left unmatched. CDR1 SGHNT and CDR2 YYREEE come from the germline V gene (reference sequence). In DNA, the CDR3 is TGTGCCAGCAGCTTGGGGGCCCGGGGATGGAGCGGGACTCCGAATGAGCAGTTCTTC. Translation: CASSLGARGWSGTPNEQFF.

This clonotype was counted many times. The chain uses TRBV28 and TRBJ2-3; perhaps TRBD2 as D (6 bases). The CDR3 loop spans 18 amino acids. Germline V gives CDR1 MDHEN, CDR2 SYDVKM. The ends were cut back, 5 bases at V and 0 bases at J, with 21 bases in the middle. The CDR3 DNA is TGTGCCAGCAGTCCCACGGGGGTGCAGCGGCCGAGCACAGATACGCAGTATTTT. This codes for CASSPTGVQRPSTDTQYF.

The chain is built from TRBV3-1 and TRBJ2-7, with a weak D call TRBD2 (6 bases). V was cut by 4 bases and J by 6 bases, with 13 bases left in between. The CDR3 is made up of 13 amino acids. Germline loops: CDR1 LGHDT, CDR2 YNNKEL (reference sequence). CDR3: CASSRRGVPEQYF. CDR3 DNA sequence: TGTGCCAGCAGCCGGAGGGGAGTTCCCGAGCAGTACTTC.

The sample holds a few counts of this clonotype. V gene TRBV28 combines with J gene TRBJ2-7; 9 bases are a match to TRBD2. Trimming cost V 2 bases and J 0 bases; bases outside gene matches: 5. The germline gives CDR1 MDHEN, CDR2 SYDVKM. There are 16 residues in the CDR3. CDR3 residues: CASSLETSGSSYEQYF. Here the CDR3 DNA reads TGTGCCAGCAGTTTAGAAACTAGCGGGTCCTCCTACGAGCAGTACTTC.

This clonotype appeared a few times. The CDR3 is CASSPRWGQQSSGRKPYNEQFF. CDR3 DNA: TGTGCCAGCAGCCCCCGGTGGGGCCAACAGAGTAGCGGGAGAAAGCCCTACAATGAGCAGTTCTTC. The genes are TRBV7-6 and TRBJ2-1; the match to TRBD2 covers 9 bases. The germline CDR1 and CDR2 sequences are SGHVS and FNYEAQ. This CDR3 has 22 amino acids. J gave up 2 bases and V 5 bases, and 25 bases lay outside the gene matches.

This clonotype was detected ten times or more. The chain links TRBV6-5 to TRBJ2-5; D is uncertain. V shed 0 bases and J shed 5 bases, with 13 bases lying between them. CDR1 and CDR2 from the germline V gene are MNHEY and SVGAGI. The CDR3 covers 15 residues. The CDR3 is CASSYSIGSGETQYF. CDR3 bases: TGTGCCAGCAGTTACTCGATTGGATCCGGCGAGACCCAGTACTTC.

This clonotype appeared a few times. The J gene is TRBJ1-5, the V gene TRBV2; D might be TRBD1 (6 bases). V lost 0 bases and J lost 1, with 10 bases in between. Looked up from germline, CDR1 is SNHLY and CDR2 is FYNNEI. CDR3 length equals 16 residues. Here the CDR3 reads CASSEALRGSNQPQHF. The CDR3 DNA sequence: TGTGCCAGCAGTGAAGCGCTCAGGGGAAGCAATCAGCCCCAGCATTTT.

The chain carries TRBV28 and TRBJ2-7; 10 bases are shared with TRBD2. J was trimmed by 0 bases and V by 6 bases; bases with no gene match: 5. CDR1 and CDR2 from the germline V gene are MDHEN and SYDVKM. The CDR3 contains 15 residues. CDR3 nucleotides: TGTGCCAGCAGGACCATAGCGGGAGGCTCCTACGAGCAGTACTTC. Translated, it gives CASRTIAGGSYEQYF.

This clonotype was seen more than once but under ten times. The genes are TRBV7-2 and TRBJ1-5, with D unresolved. Germline CDR1 reads SGHTA; CDR2 reads FQGNSA. The germline V and J ends were trimmed by 2 bases and 9 bases, with 8 bases remaining between them. This CDR3 is built from 12 residues. The CDR3 loop is CASSLLGGPQHF. CDR3 DNA: TGTGCCAGCAGCTTACTCGGTGGGCCCCAGCATTTT.

This clonotype was seen a handful of times. This rearrangement joins TRBV10-3 to TRBJ1-5, with D unresolved. The germline gives CDR1 ENHRY, CDR2 SYGVKD. The V gene lost 5 bases and the J gene lost 3 bases, with 8 bases spanning the gap. The CDR3 is 13 residues long. The CDR3 DNA reads as TGTGCCATCAGTCCGGGTCCCAATCAGCCCCAGCATTTT. Encoded protein: CAISPGPNQPQHF.

This clonotype was observed a handful of times. The rearrangement joins TRBV20-1 to TRBJ2-5, with 7 bases identical to TRBD1. The CDR3 is 13 residues long. Germline trimming cut 4 bases from V and 1 base from J; bases unmatched to any gene: 3. Germline CDR1 DFQATT, CDR2 SNEGSKA (reference sequence). Here the CDR3 reads CSATRQGQETQYF. The CDR3 DNA reads TGCAGTGCTACGCGACAGGGCCAAGAGACCCAGTACTTC.

In its sample, this clonotype was seen a few times. The V gene is TRBV18, the J gene TRBJ1-5, with a tentative D call TRBD1 (5 bases). Trimming shortened V by 3 bases and J by 4 bases, and 16 bases separated the two germline ends. Germline-derived CDR1 and CDR2 are KGHSH and LQKENI. The CDR3 extends over 16 amino acids. The CDR3 loop is CASSPDRGDQNQPQHF. The CDR3 nucleotides are TGTGCCAGCTCACCGGATAGGGGAGATCAAAATCAGCCCCAGCATTTT.

The J gene is TRBJ2-5, the V gene TRBV29-1; D is unclear. In germline, CDR1 is SQVTM, CDR2 ANQGSEA. Trimming cost V 3 bases and J 4 bases, with 9 bases left between them. This CDR3 contains 12 residues. Here the CDR3 reads CSVDGNRETQYF. The DNA of the CDR3 is TGCAGCGTTGATGGGAATCGAGAGACCCAGTACTTC. Full variable domain (remainder filled in from reference TRBV29-1 and TRBJ2-5): SAVISQKPSRDICQRGTSLTIQCQVDSQVTMMFWYRQQPGQSLTLIATANQGSEATYESGFVIDKFPISRPNLTFSTLTVSNMSPEDSSIYLCSVDGNRETQYFGPGTRLLVL.

This chain uses TRBV6-5 with TRBJ2-7; no firm D call. V was clipped by 6 bases and J by 2 bases, with 11 bases between them. The germline V gene has CDR1 MNHEY and CDR2 SVGAGI. The CDR3 has 13 amino acids. The CDR3 loop is CASSAIIPYEQYF. The CDR3 nucleotides are TGTGCCAGCAGCGCCATTATCCCCTACGAGCAGTACTTC.

The chain has TRBV20-1 and TRBJ1-2; D gene ambiguous. V was pared by 4 bases and J by 1 base, with 10 bases between. CDR3 length: 13 residues. Germline values: CDR1 DFQATT, CDR2 SNEGSKA (reference sequence). The CDR3 protein is CSAKGDGNYGYTF. The CDR3 bases are TGCAGTGCTAAGGGAGATGGTAACTATGGCTACACCTTC.

V is TRBV5-1 and J is TRBJ2-3, with D possibly being TRBD1 or TRBD2 (5 bases each). The germline V gene encodes CDR1 SGHRS and CDR2 YFSETQ. The V gene lost 0 bases and the J gene lost 10 bases, with 9 bases spanning the gap. CDR3 size: 12 residues. The CDR3: CASSLDGDPQYF. The CDR3 nucleotides are TGCGCCAGCAGCTTGGACGGGGACCCGCAGTATTTT. The variable domain in full, with the rest retrieved from reference TRBV5-1 and TRBJ2-3, is KAGVTQTPRYLIKTRGQQVTLSCSPISGHRSVSWYQQTPGQGLQFLFEYFSETQRNKGNFPGRFSGRQFSNSRSEMNVSTLELGDSALYLCASSLDGDPQYFGPGTRLTVL.

This clonotype was seen only a few times. The gene calls are TRBV7-9 and TRBJ2-7; D is unresolved. Germline assignment: CDR1 SEHNR and CDR2 FQNEAQ (reference sequence). The CDR3 has 13 amino acids. V lost 6 bases and J lost 4, with 13 bases in between. In DNA, the CDR3 is TGTGCCAGCAGTGGTATTCTGGGGTACGAGCAGTACTTC. Its protein is CASSGILGYEQYF.

This chain links TRBV9 with TRBJ1-2, with a weak D call TRBD1 (6 bases). CDR1 is SGDLS, CDR2 YYNGEE, per germline. V lost 1 base and J lost 4, with 11 bases in between. The CDR3 covers 14 residues. CDR3 in amino acids: CASSVQGLAYGYTF. The CDR3 DNA is TGTGCCAGCAGCGTACAGGGGTTGGCCTATGGCTACACCTTC.

This clonotype was detected many times. V is TRBV20-1 and J is TRBJ2-3; possibly TRBD2 for D (5 bases). The germline V gene encodes CDR1 DFQATT and CDR2 SNEGSKA (reference sequence). The V and J ends lost 1 base and 1 base respectively, with 12 bases between them. The CDR3 length is 15 residues. The CDR3 loop is CSARVSARRTDTQYF. The CDR3 nucleotides are TGCAGTGCTAGAGTTAGCGCCAGGCGCACAGATACGCAGTATTTT.

The sample holds many counts of this clonotype. This chain joins TRBV20-1 and TRBJ2-3; TRBD2 agrees at 14 bases. Germline loops: CDR1 DFQATT, CDR2 SNEGSKA (reference sequence). CDR3 length: 14 amino acids. V trimming: 5 bases; J trimming: 7 bases; junction bases outside the gene matches: 5. CDR3 nucleotides: TGCAGTGCTGGACTAGCGGGAGGTTCAAATACGCAGTATTTT. Translation gives CSAGLAGGSNTQYF.

In this sample, this clonotype turned up a few times. The chain has TRBV5-6 and TRBJ1-6; 7 bases fit TRBD1. Germline V gene data show CDR1 as SGHDT and CDR2 as YYEEEE. Losses at the gene ends were 0 bases for V and 5 bases for J; bases not matched to a gene: 8. The CDR3 covers 17 residues. The chain's CDR3 is CASSLVAGTAHNSPLHF. The CDR3 DNA is TGTGCCAGCAGCTTGGTTGCCGGGACAGCTCATAATTCACCCCTCCACTTT.

In this sample, this clonotype turned up many times. The CDR3 nucleotides are TGTGCCAGCAGCTTAACTCCGGCGGGAGCCACCGGGGAGCTGTTTTTT. This gives the protein CASSLTPAGATGELFF. The J gene is TRBJ2-2, the V gene TRBV11-2; 7 positions agree with TRBD2. Losses at the gene ends were 2 bases for V and 4 bases for J; bases not matched to a gene: 7. Germline V gene data show CDR1 as SGHAT and CDR2 as FQNNGV. The CDR3 sequence is 16 residues long.